The 4 T cell receptor beta chains listed next were all sequenced from one sample in a study of blood T cell repertoires in COVID-19. Method: immunoSEQ multiplex PCR; TCRdb's copy keeps in-frame clones and lacks some. The sample has fewer than 200,000 clones, almost 85% seen once. Sequences were obtained from peripheral blood. The receptors shown here come from a man between 35 and 55 years old who had recovered from COVID-19.

The sample holds one count of this clone. The CDR3 sequence: CASSYSTGAKTQYF. CDR3 nucleotide sequence: TGTGCCAGCAGTTACTCGACAGGGGCAAAGACGCAGTATTTT. This chain connects TRBV6-5 to TRBJ2-3; 8 bases map to TRBD1. Germline CDR1 and CDR2: MNHEY and SVGAGI. After removal of 0 bases from V and 9 bases from J, the junction contained 5 bases not matched to a gene. The CDR3 is 14 amino acids.

The chain links TRBV30 to TRBJ1-2; no reliable D call. The CDR3 runs 12 residues. From germline, CDR1 is GTSNPN and CDR2 SVGIG (reference sequence). V was trimmed by 0 bases and J by 4 bases, leaving 6 bases between them. The CDR3 is CAWSVNSYGYTF. The CDR3 nucleotides are TGTGCCTGGAGTGTCAACAGCTATGGCTACACCTTC.

This clone was seen a handful of times. The chain uses TRBV6-5 and TRBJ1-2; TRBD1 might be the D (6 bases). CDR1 and CDR2 from the germline V gene are MNHEY and SVGAGI. The CDR3 covers 14 residues. Trimming removed 2 bases from V and 6 bases from J, with 13 bases in between. CDR3 sequence reads: CASSYEGGSNGYTF. The CDR3 DNA reads TGTGCCAGCAGTTACGAGGGGGGGTCTAATGGCTACACCTTC.

This chain links TRBV12-3 or TRBV12-4 with TRBJ2-5, with 9 bases aligning to TRBD1. The trim removed 6 bases at V and 4 bases at J, leaving 3 bases unmatched. The CDR3 runs to 13 residues. The CDR3 sequence is CASRTGGSETQYF. CDR3 DNA sequence: TGTGCCAGCAGAACAGGGGGCTCAGAGACCCAGTACTTC.